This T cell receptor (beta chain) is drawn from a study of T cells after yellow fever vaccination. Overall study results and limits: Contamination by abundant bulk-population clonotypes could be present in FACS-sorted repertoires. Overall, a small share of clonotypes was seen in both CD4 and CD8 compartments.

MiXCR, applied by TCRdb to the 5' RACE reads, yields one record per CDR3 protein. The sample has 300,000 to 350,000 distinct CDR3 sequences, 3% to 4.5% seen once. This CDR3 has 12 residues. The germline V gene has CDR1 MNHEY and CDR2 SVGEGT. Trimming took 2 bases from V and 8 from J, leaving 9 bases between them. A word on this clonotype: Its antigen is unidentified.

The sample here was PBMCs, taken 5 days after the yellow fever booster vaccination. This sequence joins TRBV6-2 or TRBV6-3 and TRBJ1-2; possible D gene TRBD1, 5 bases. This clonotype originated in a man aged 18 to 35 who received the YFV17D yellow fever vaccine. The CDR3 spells CASSYAAGGYTF. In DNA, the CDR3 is TGTGCCAGCAGTTACGCCGCAGGGGGCTACACCTTC.